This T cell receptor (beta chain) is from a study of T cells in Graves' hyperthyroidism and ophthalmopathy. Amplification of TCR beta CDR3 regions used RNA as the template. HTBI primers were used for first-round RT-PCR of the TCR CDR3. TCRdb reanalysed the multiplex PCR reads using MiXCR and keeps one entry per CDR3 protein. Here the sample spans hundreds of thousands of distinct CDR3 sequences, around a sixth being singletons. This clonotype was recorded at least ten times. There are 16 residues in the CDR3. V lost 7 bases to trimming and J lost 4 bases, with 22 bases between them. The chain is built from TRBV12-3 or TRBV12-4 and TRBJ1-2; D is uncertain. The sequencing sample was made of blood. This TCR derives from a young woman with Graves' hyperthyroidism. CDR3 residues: CASTSSVRRGGYGYTF. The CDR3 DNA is TGTGCCAGCACCTCAAGTGTACGGCGAGGAGGCTATGGCTACACCTTC.